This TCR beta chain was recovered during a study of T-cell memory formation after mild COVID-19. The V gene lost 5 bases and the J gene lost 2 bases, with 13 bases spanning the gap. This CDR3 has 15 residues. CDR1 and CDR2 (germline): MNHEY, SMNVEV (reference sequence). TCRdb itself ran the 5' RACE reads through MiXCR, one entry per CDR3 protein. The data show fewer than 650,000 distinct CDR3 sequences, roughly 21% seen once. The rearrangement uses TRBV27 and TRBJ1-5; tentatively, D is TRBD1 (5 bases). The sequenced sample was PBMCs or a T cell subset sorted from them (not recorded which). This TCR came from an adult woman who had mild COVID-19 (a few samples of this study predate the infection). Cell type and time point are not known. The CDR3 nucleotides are TGTGCCAGCAGTCCCCTTGGGGGGGGCAATCAGCCCCAGCATTTT. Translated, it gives CASSPLGGGNQPQHF.